This entry lists 10 T cell receptor beta chains sequenced from one sample in a study of regulatory T cells in long-lasting Graves disease. Construction of the TCR beta libraries employed iRepertoire HTBI primers in conjunction with Arm-PCR of CDR3 regions. TCRdb called the multiplex PCR reads again in MiXCR, with one record for every CDR3 protein. The sample holds 500,000 to 700,000 distinct CDR3 sequences, approximately 31% seen once. Sample time point: persistent/refractory GD, antithyroid drugs over 5 years with positive TRAb. From PBMCs, RNA was extracted and then used to make the TCR library. The specimen was peripheral blood mononuclear cells (PBMCs), collected when the disease was refractory, from a patient treated with antithyroid drugs. The receptors derive from a female donor with Graves disease.

The chain employs TRBV2 and TRBJ2-7, with a weak D call TRBD2 (5 bases). CDR3 length: 13 residues. V lost 8 bases and J 0 bases, leaving 11 bases between the germline ends. Germline V CDR1 and CDR2: SNHLY, FYNNEI. CDR3 in amino acids: CASLSRGSYEQYF. The DNA for the CDR3 is TGTGCCAGCCTTTCCCGGGGCTCCTACGAGCAGTACTTC. Using reference TRBV2 and TRBJ2-7 for the parts outside the CDR3, the full variable domain is EPEVTQTPSHQVTQMGQEVILRCVPISNHLYFYWYRQILGQKVEFLVSFYNNEISEKSEIFDDQFSVERPDGSNFTLKIRSTKLEDSAMYFCASLSRGSYEQYFGPGTRLTVT.

The genes are TRBV20-1 and TRBJ1-2; D is ambiguous. The germline V gene has CDR1 DFQATT and CDR2 SNEGSKA (reference sequence). Deletions cut 0 bases from V and 4 bases from J, with 15 bases between. This CDR3 contains 15 residues. CDR3 DNA: TGCAGTGCTAGAGATCGGGAGGGCCCCAGCTATGGCTACACCTTC. As protein: CSARDREGPSYGYTF.

This clonotype turned up a few times. This chain links TRBV2 with TRBJ2-7; D not certain. Per the germline V gene, CDR1 is SNHLY and CDR2 is FYNNEI. The ends were cut back, 5 bases at V and 0 bases at J, with 17 bases in the middle. There are 16 residues in the CDR3. CDR3 DNA: TGTGCCAGCAGTAATAGAAACCCAACCAGCTCCTACGAGCAGTACTTC. Translated: CASSNRNPTSSYEQYF.

This clonotype has more than one count but fewer than ten. J is TRBJ1-2 and V is TRBV7-9; TRBD1 is a possible D gene (6 bases). The CDR3 loop spans 15 amino acids. CDR1 and CDR2 from the germline V gene are SEHNR and FQNEAQ (reference sequence). Deletions cut 5 bases from V and 7 bases from J, with 20 bases between. The CDR3 DNA reads as TGTGCCAGCAGCCCGGCCCCAGGGGAGCCCTTTGGCTACACCTTC. As protein: CASSPAPGEPFGYTF.

The chain combines TRBV5-6 with TRBJ2-7; 10 nucleotides align to TRBD1. Germline V gene sequence: CDR1 SGHDT, CDR2 YYEEEE. V dropped 4 bases and J dropped 4; count of bases not matched to a gene: 8. The CDR3 runs to 15 residues. CDR3 loop: CASSTPGQGLYEQYF. CDR3 nucleotide sequence: TGTGCCAGCAGCACGCCGGGACAGGGGTTGTACGAGCAGTACTTC.

The sample holds a few counts of this clonotype. V usage is TRBV7-9 and J usage is TRBJ1-6; tentative D call: TRBD1 (6 bases). Germline values: CDR1 SEHNR, CDR2 FQNEAQ (reference sequence). V dropped 1 base and J dropped 8 bases, with 15 bases sitting between them. This CDR3 contains 16 residues. The CDR3 nucleotides read TGTGCCAGCAGCTTAGTTCTGGGGGCCGGGGATTCACCCCTCCACTTT. Its translation is CASSLVLGAGDSPLHF.

The CDR3 region has the DNA TGTGCCAGTAGTGGGGTGGACACCCAAGGCTATGGCTACACCTTC. This encodes CASSGVDTQGYGYTF. The genes are TRBV19 and TRBJ1-2, with D perhaps matching TRBD1 (5 bases). CDR1 and CDR2 (germline): LNHDA, SQIVND (reference sequence). The V end was cut by 5 bases, the J end by 4 bases, with 17 bases between. CDR3 length: 15 residues.

The V gene is TRBV15, the J gene TRBJ2-3, with a possible D match to TRBD2 (5 bases). Looked up from germline, CDR1 is LNHNV and CDR2 is YYDKDF (reference sequence). Trimming took off 3 bases at V and 4 bases at J, with 14 bases between the two ends. The CDR3 has 15 residues. CDR3 protein: CATSSGRGTPDTQYF. CDR3 in DNA: TGTGCCACCAGCAGCGGTCGGGGTACTCCAGATACGCAGTATTTT.

This rearrangement joins TRBV28 to TRBJ1-2, with no clear D. The CDR3 covers 16 residues. Germline V gives CDR1 MDHEN, CDR2 SYDVKM. Trimming stripped 4 bases from V and 3 bases from J, with 18 bases between. CDR3 sequence: CASSSSRSANYYGYTF. CDR3 nucleotide sequence: TGTGCCAGCAGTTCCTCTCGGTCCGCGAACTACTATGGCTACACCTTC.

This clonotype was seen at least ten times. The V and J genes are TRBV27 and TRBJ1-2; no definite D call. CDR1 is MNHEY and CDR2 is SMNVEV in the germline V gene (reference sequence). CDR3 length equals 14 residues. V was trimmed by 4 bases and J by 1 base, leaving 10 bases between them. The CDR3, as DNA: TGTGCCAGCAGTTCAGGCAGGTTTAACTATGGCTACACCTTC. Translating gives CASSSGRFNYGYTF.